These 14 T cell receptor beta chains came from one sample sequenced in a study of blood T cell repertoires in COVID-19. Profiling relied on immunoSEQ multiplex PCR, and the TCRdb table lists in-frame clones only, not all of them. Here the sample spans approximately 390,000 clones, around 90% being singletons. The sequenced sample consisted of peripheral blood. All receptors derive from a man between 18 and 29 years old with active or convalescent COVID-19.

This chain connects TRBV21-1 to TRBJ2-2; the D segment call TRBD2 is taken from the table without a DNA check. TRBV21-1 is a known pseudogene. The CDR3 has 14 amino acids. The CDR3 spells CASSMCGNTGELFF. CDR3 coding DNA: TGTGCCAGCAGCATGTGCGGTAACACCGGGGAGCTGTTTTTT.

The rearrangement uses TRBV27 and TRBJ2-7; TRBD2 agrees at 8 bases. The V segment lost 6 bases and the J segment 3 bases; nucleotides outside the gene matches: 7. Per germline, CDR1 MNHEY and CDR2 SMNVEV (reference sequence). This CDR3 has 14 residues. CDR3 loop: CASSSGLAGYEQYF. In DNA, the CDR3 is TGTGCCAGCAGCTCCGGACTAGCAGGCTACGAGCAGTACTTC.

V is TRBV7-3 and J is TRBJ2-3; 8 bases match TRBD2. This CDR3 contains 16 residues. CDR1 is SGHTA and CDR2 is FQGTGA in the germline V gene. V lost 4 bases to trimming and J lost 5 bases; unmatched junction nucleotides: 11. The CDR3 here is CASSSRVAGPRDTQYF. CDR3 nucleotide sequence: TGTGCCAGCAGCTCCCGGGTAGCGGGGCCAAGAGATACGCAGTATTTT.

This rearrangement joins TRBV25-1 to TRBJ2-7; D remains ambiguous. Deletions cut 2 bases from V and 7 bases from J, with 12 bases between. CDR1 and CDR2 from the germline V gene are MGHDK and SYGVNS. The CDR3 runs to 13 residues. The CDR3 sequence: CASSEPLRREQYF. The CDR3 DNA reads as TGTGCCAGCAGTGAACCCCTGAGGCGGGAGCAGTACTTC.

The DNA for the CDR3 is TGTGCCAGCAGTTTGGTCCGGAGCGGGAGAGGGTACAATGAGCAGTTCTTC. It yields the protein CASSLVRSGRGYNEQFF. The genes are TRBV28 and TRBJ2-1; 8 bases agree with TRBD2. The CDR3 covers 17 residues. The V segment lost 3 bases and the J segment 4 bases; nucleotides outside the gene matches: 11. Looked up from germline, CDR1 is MDHEN and CDR2 is SYDVKM.

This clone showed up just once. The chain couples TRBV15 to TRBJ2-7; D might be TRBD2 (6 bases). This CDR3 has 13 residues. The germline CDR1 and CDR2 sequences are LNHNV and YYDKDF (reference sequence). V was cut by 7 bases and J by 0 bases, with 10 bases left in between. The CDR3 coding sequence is TGTGCCACCAAATACGGGAGCTCCTACGAGCAGTACTTC. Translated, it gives CATKYGSSYEQYF.

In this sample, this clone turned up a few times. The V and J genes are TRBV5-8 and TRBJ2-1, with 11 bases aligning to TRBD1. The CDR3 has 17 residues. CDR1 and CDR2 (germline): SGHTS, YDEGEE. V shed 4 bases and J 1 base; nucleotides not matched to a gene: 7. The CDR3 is CASSEDRGPASYNEQFF. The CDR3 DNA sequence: TGTGCCAGCAGCGAGGACAGGGGGCCGGCATCCTACAATGAGCAGTTCTTC.

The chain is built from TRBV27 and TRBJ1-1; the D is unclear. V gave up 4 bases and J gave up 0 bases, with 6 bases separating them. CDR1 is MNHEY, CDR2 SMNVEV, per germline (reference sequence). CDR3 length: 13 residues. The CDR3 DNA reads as TGTGCCAGCAGTTCCGTTTTGAACACTGAAGCTTTCTTT. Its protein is CASSSVLNTEAFF.

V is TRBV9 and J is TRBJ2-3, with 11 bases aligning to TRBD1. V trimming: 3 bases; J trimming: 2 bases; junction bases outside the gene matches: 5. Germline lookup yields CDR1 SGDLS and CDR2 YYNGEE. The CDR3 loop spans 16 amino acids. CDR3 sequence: CASSARDRGYTDTQYF. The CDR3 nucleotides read TGTGCCAGCAGCGCCCGGGACAGGGGGTACACAGATACGCAGTATTTT.

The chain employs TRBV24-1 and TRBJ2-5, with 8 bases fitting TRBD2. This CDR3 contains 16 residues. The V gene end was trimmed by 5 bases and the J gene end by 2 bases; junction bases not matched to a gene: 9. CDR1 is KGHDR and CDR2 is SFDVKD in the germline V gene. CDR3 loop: CATSGRAGVLQETQYF. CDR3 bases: TGTGCCACCAGTGGCCGAGCGGGAGTTCTACAAGAGACCCAGTACTTC.

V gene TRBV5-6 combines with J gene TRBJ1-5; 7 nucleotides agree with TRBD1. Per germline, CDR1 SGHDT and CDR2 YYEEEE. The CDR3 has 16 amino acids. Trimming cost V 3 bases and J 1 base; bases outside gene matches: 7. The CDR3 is CASSWAPGGSNQPQHF. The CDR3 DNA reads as TGTGCCAGCAGCTGGGCCCCAGGGGGAAGCAATCAGCCCCAGCATTTT.

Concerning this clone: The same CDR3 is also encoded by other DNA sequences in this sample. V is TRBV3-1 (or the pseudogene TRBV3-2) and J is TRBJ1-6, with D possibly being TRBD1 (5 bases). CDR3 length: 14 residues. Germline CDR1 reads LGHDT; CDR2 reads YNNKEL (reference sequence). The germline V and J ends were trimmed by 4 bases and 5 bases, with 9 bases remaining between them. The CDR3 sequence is CASSRQGNNSPLHF. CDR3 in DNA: TGTGCCAGCAGCCGGCAGGGCAATAATTCACCCCTCCACTTT.

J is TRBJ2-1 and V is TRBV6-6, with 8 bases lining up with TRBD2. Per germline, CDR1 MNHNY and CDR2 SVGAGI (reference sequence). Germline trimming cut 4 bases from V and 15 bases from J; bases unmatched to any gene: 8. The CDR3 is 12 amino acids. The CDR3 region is CASSLLTGGPFF. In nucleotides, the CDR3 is TGTGCCAGCAGTTTATTAACGGGGGGGCCGTTCTTC.

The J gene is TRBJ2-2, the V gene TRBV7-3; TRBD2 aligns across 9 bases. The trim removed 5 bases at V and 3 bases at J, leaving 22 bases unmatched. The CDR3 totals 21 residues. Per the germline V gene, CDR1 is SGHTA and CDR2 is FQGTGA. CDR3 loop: CASSQQLRIVAGEYHTGELFF. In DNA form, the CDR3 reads TGTGCCAGCAGCCAGCAATTACGGATAGTAGCGGGAGAATACCACACCGGGGAGCTGTTTTTT. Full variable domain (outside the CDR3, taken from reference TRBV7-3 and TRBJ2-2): GAGVSQTPSNKVTEKGKYVELRCDPISGHTALYWYRQSLGQGPEFLIYFQGTGAADDSGLPNDRFFAVRPEGSVSTLKIQRTERGDSAVYLCASSQQLRIVAGEYHTGELFFGEGSRLTVL.